The 10 T cell receptor beta chains reported below all come from one sample, sequenced in a study of T-cell memory formation after mild COVID-19. MiXCR was run by TCRdb on the 5' RACE reads, yielding one entry per CDR3 protein. This table has 350,000 to 500,000 distinct CDR3 sequences, 20% to 30% appearing once. The sequenced material came from PBMCs or a T cell subset sorted from them (not recorded which). The receptors derive from an adult woman who had mild COVID-19 (a few samples of this study predate the infection). Cell type and time point are not known.

This clonotype was seen only a few times. V gene TRBV7-9 combines with J gene TRBJ2-4, with 8 bases identical to TRBD2. Losses at the gene ends were 5 bases for V and 0 bases for J; bases not matched to a gene: 9. Germline CDR1 is SEHNR and CDR2 is FQNEAQ (reference sequence). The CDR3 extends over 17 amino acids. CDR3 DNA sequence: TGTGCCAGCAGCCCCCCACTTAGCGGGAAAGCCAAAAACATTCAGTACTTC. Amino acid sequence: CASSPPLSGKAKNIQYF. Full variable domain (missing parts from reference TRBV7-9 and TRBJ2-4): DTGVSQNPRHKITKRGQNVTFRCDPISEHNRLYWYRQTLGQGPEFLTYFQNEAQLEKSRLLSDRFSAERPKGSFSTLEIQRTEQGDSAMYLCASSPPLSGKAKNIQYFGAGTRLSVL.

This clonotype turned up a few times. This chain connects TRBV18 to TRBJ1-1; TRBD1 aligns across 9 bases. This CDR3 has 19 amino acids. Trimming at V came to 8 bases and at J to 1 base, leaving 20 bases not matched to a gene. Germline CDR1 reads KGHSH; CDR2 reads LQKENI. CDR3 residues: CASQRTLDRGKGGNTEAFF. In DNA, the CDR3 is TGTGCCAGCCAACGCACCCTGGACAGGGGAAAAGGTGGGAACACTGAAGCTTTCTTT.

The chain combines TRBV12-3 or TRBV12-4 with TRBJ1-5; 7 bases agree with TRBD1. V shed 5 bases, J shed 1 base, and the junction held 8 bases outside the gene matches. The CDR3 covers 16 residues. The CDR3 protein is CASSTRQGLSNQPQHF. The CDR3 DNA reads as TGTGCCAGCAGTACCCGACAGGGTTTGAGCAATCAGCCCCAGCATTTT.

This clonotype has more than one count but fewer than ten. This chain links TRBV3-1 with TRBJ2-6, with a possible D match to TRBD2 (5 bases). With 4 bases removed from V and 1 base from J, the gap between germline ends came to 8 bases. The CDR3 spans 15 residues. Germline V gene data show CDR1 as LGHDT and CDR2 as YNNKEL (reference sequence). The CDR3 DNA reads as TGTGCCAGCAGCCTGAGGGCTTCTGGGGCCAACGTCCTGACTTTC. It yields the protein CASSLRASGANVLTF.

This sequence joins TRBV7-2 and TRBJ2-6; 8 nucleotides match TRBD1. The CDR3 runs 16 residues. The germline V gene encodes CDR1 SGHTA and CDR2 FQGNSA. The junction had 5 bases not matched to a gene; V was cut back by 5 bases and J by 2 bases. The CDR3 nucleotides read TGTGCCAGCAGCCCCCGGACAGGGACTGGGGCCAACGTCCTGACTTTC. As protein: CASSPRTGTGANVLTF.

CDR3 loop: CASSLLAGAGEQFF. Here the CDR3 DNA reads TGTGCCAGCAGCTTACTAGCGGGAGCCGGTGAGCAGTTCTTC. V and J are TRBV11-3 and TRBJ2-1, with 10 bases identical to TRBD2. The CDR3 has 14 amino acids. The trim removed 2 bases at V and 9 bases at J, leaving 4 bases unmatched. Germline V gives CDR1 SGHNT, CDR2 YENEEA. Full variable domain (outside the CDR3, taken from reference TRBV11-3 and TRBJ2-1): EAGVVQSPRYKIIEKKQPVAFWCNPISGHNTLYWYLQNLGQGPELLIRYENEEAVDDSQLPKDRFSAERLKGVDSTLKIQPAELGDSAVYLCASSLLAGAGEQFFGPGTRLTVL.

This clonotype has more than one count but fewer than ten. This rearrangement joins TRBV5-1 to TRBJ2-1, with a possible D match to TRBD1 (5 bases). The CDR3 length is 15 residues. The ends were cut back, 0 bases at V and 0 bases at J, with 7 bases in the middle. Germline CDR1 is SGHRS and CDR2 is YFSETQ. The CDR3 spells CASSLGQHSYNEQFF. CDR3 DNA sequence: TGCGCCAGCAGCTTGGGACAGCACTCCTACAATGAGCAGTTCTTC.

This clonotype was picked up a small number of times. The genes are TRBV9 and TRBJ2-7; 11 bases match TRBD2. With V trimmed by 4 bases and J by 6 bases, 9 bases remained unmatched. Germline V gene lookup returns CDR1 SGDLS and CDR2 YYNGEE. The CDR3 has 15 amino acids. The CDR3 reads CASSPFSGRAGEQYF. The CDR3 coding sequence is TGTGCCAGCAGCCCTTTTAGCGGGAGGGCCGGCGAGCAGTACTTC.

This clonotype was seen only a few times. V is TRBV4-1 and J is TRBJ2-5, with 8 positions matching TRBD1. The ends lost 4 bases at V and 5 bases at J; junction bases unmatched: 9. This CDR3 is built from 15 residues. Germline V lookup: CDR1 MGHRA, CDR2 YSYEKL. In DNA, the CDR3 is TGCGCCAGCAGCCGCGCCTTGACAGGGGAGGAGACCCAGTACTTC. This sequence encodes CASSRALTGEETQYF.

The table lists this clonotype with a few counts. In DNA, the CDR3 is TGTGCCAGCAGCAGAAAGGGGGCGCGGGAGACCCAGTACTTC. It is translated as CASSRKGARETQYF. The chain recombines TRBV27 with TRBJ2-5; 7 bases are a match to TRBD1. CDR3 length: 14 residues. Germline V lookup: CDR1 MNHEY, CDR2 SMNVEV (reference sequence). The ends lost 6 bases at V and 5 bases at J; junction bases unmatched: 9.